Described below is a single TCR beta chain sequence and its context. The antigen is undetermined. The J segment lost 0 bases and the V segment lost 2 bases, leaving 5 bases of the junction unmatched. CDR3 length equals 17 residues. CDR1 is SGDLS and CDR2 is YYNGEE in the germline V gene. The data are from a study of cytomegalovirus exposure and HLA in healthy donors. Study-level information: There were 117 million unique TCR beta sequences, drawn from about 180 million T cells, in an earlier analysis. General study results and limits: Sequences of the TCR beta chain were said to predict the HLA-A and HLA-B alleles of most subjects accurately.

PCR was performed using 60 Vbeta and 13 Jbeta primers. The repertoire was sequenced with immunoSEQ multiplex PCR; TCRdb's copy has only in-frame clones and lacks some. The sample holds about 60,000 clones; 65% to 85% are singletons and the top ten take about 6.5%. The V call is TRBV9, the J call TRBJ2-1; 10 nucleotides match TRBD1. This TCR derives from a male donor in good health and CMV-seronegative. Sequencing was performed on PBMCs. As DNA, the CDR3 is TGTGCCAGCAGCGTTTCCGGGACAGGGGTCTCCTACAATGAGCAGTTCTTC. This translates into CASSVSGTGVSYNEQFF.